Sequencing of this T cell receptor (beta chain) was carried out in a study of CD8+CD57+ T cells in acquired aplastic anemia. TCR beta VDJ combinations and CDR3 sequences were profiled from genomic DNA. Using its own MiXCR run on the reads, TCRdb lists one record per CDR3 protein. This sample has 250,000 to 350,000 distinct CDR3 sequences, with 56% found just once. The CDR3 totals 15 residues. The germline V gene has CDR1 SGHVS and CDR2 FNYEAQ. Deletions cut 5 bases from V and 0 bases from J, with 10 bases between. Patients who underwent sequencing had shown CD8+CD57+ cell expansion by flow cytometry. Sequencing was carried out using sorted CD4+, CD8+, or CD8+CD57+ T cells (not recorded which) from PBMCs. This TCR was sampled from a human donor with aplastic anemia. The gene calls are TRBV7-6 and TRBJ1-4; the D is unclear. In DNA, the CDR3 is TGTGCCAGCAGCCCAACGATGTCAACTAATGAAAAACTGTTTTTT. It specifies CASSPTMSTNEKLFF. The entire variable domain, with the rest obtained from reference TRBV7-6 and TRBJ1-4, is as follows: GAGVSQSPRYKVTKRGQDVALRCDPISGHVSLYWYRQALGQGPEFLTYFNYEAQQDKSGLPNDRFSAERPEGSISTLTIQRTEQRDSAMYRCASSPTMSTNEKLFFGSGTQLSVL.